One sample yielded the 24 T cell receptor beta chains listed below, sequenced in a study of regulatory T cells in long-lasting Graves disease. Arm-PCR with iRepertoire HTBI primers amplified the CDR3 regions for these TCR beta libraries. In TCRdb, the multiplex PCR reads were re-called with MiXCR into one record per CDR3 protein. The sample consists of about 440,000 distinct CDR3 sequences, about 15% of them appearing once. The sample's time point: newly diagnosed GD, antithyroid drugs for less than 3 months. PBMC RNA served as the TCR library source. These data were likewise used in another study, on T cells in Graves' hyperthyroidism and ophthalmopathy.

The source was peripheral blood mononuclear cells (PBMCs), collected at new diagnosis, from a patient treated with antithyroid drugs. The origin of the receptors is a woman aged 25-40 years with Graves disease.

This clonotype appeared many times. The J gene is TRBJ1-1, the V gene TRBV29-1, with 7 bases fitting TRBD1. CDR3 size: 12 residues. Germline loops: CDR1 SQVTM, CDR2 ANQGSEA. After removal of 5 bases from V and 3 bases from J, the junction contained 3 bases not matched to a gene. The DNA for the CDR3 is TGCAGCGTTCACCAGGGGGACACTGAAGCTTTCTTT. Translation gives CSVHQGDTEAFF. Drawing the rest from reference TRBV29-1 and TRBJ1-1, the complete variable domain is SAVISQKPSRDICQRGTSLTIQCQVDSQVTMMFWYRQQPGQSLTLIATANQGSEATYESGFVIDKFPISRPNLTFSTLTVSNMSPEDSSIYLCSVHQGDTEAFFGQGTRLTVV.

Ten or more counts support this clonotype. The chain carries TRBV30 and TRBJ1-2; 12 bases map to TRBD1. V was clipped by 4 bases and J by 7 bases; unmatched bases: 13. The germline CDR1 and CDR2 sequences are GTSNPN and SVGIG (reference sequence). CDR3 length equals 16 residues. The CDR3 reads CAWNWLGQGAPGGYTF. The DNA for the CDR3 is TGTGCCTGGAACTGGTTGGGACAGGGGGCGCCAGGTGGCTACACCTTC.

This clonotype was found many times. This chain links TRBV28 with TRBJ1-2; unclear D gene. The CDR3 is made up of 13 amino acids. CDR1 is MDHEN, CDR2 SYDVKM, per germline. V lost 3 bases, J lost 4 bases, and 9 bases lay in between. CDR3 bases: TGTGCCAGCAGTTTGGGCAGAGTCTATGGCTACACCTTC. Translating it yields CASSLGRVYGYTF.

This clonotype appeared a few times. The chain combines TRBV3-1 with TRBJ2-3, with 9 nucleotides matching TRBD2. The germline V gene has CDR1 LGHDT and CDR2 YNNKEL (reference sequence). The CDR3 runs to 16 residues. The J segment lost 1 base and the V segment lost 1 base, leaving 3 bases of the junction unmatched. The CDR3 is CASSQAASGGTDTQYF. CDR3 nucleotide sequence: TGTGCCAGCAGCCAAGCCGCTAGCGGGGGCACAGATACGCAGTATTTT.

The gene calls are TRBV6-1 and TRBJ2-7; no clear D gene. Germline V gene lookup returns CDR1 MNHNS and CDR2 SASEGT. The V end lost 10 bases, the J end lost 0 bases, and 10 bases lay between the germline ends. The CDR3 covers 12 residues. The CDR3 loop is CATHQSSYEQYF. For the CDR3, the DNA is TGTGCCACCCATCAAAGCTCCTACGAGCAGTACTTC.

This clonotype was seen a few times. The chain links TRBV5-6 to TRBJ1-2; D remains ambiguous. The germline gives CDR1 SGHDT, CDR2 YYEEEE. CDR3 length: 15 residues. V dropped 1 base and J dropped 2 bases, with 12 bases sitting between them. The CDR3 here is CASSLRSGSNYGYTF. DNA for the CDR3: TGTGCCAGCAGCTTGCGGAGCGGGAGCAACTATGGCTACACCTTC. The variable domain in full, with the rest retrieved from reference TRBV5-6 and TRBJ1-2, is DAGVTQSPTHLIKTRGQQVTLRCSPKSGHDTVSWYQQALGQGPQFIFQYYEEEERQRGNFPDRFSGHQFPNYSSELNVNALLLGDSALYLCASSLRSGSNYGYTFGSGTRLTVV.

This clonotype appeared many times. V and J are TRBV6-5 and TRBJ2-7; the D gene is possibly TRBD2 (6 bases). This CDR3 contains 14 residues. Germline loops: CDR1 MNHEY, CDR2 SVGAGI. V lost 2 bases and J 6 bases, leaving 14 bases between the germline ends. CDR3 DNA sequence: TGTGCCAGCAGTTACGTTCGGGGGATGGCCGAGCAGTACTTC. Protein sequence: CASSYVRGMAEQYF.

This clonotype was detected ten times or more. This chain joins TRBV5-1 and TRBJ2-3, with D perhaps matching TRBD1 or TRBD2 (5 bases each). Deletions cut 0 bases from V and 0 bases from J, with 11 bases between. Germline V lookup: CDR1 SGHRS, CDR2 YFSETQ. The CDR3 length is 16 residues. The CDR3: CASSLGGSGSTDTQYF. For the CDR3, the DNA is TGCGCCAGCAGCTTGGGGGGGTCTGGGAGCACAGATACGCAGTATTTT.

In its sample, this clonotype was seen many times. The rearrangement joins TRBV6-5 to TRBJ1-2; 7 bases are shared with TRBD1. This CDR3 has 18 residues. The trim removed 0 bases at V and 2 bases at J, leaving 12 bases unmatched. The V gene's germline CDR1 is MNHEY and CDR2 SVGAGI. The CDR3 nucleotides are TGTGCCAGCAGTTACTCCCGGGACAGCAATTTGGGGAACTATGGCTACACCTTC. It translates to CASSYSRDSNLGNYGYTF.

This clonotype was found a few times. One base away lies a much larger clone, so this may be a sequencing read error. This rearrangement joins TRBV28 to TRBJ2-3, with 7 nucleotides matching TRBD2. Trimming cost V 8 bases and J 10 bases; bases outside gene matches: 3. CDR3 size: 10 residues. Germline V gene lookup returns CDR1 MDHEN and CDR2 SYDVKM. DNA of the CDR3: TGTGCCAGCGGGGGGGATGCGCAGTATTTT. This codes for CASGGDAQYF.

This clonotype was seen a few times. CDR3 protein: CASSHSPTGTGGFRGTEAFF. The CDR3, as DNA: TGTGCCAGCAGCCATAGTCCAACCGGGACAGGGGGCTTCCGGGGCACTGAAGCTTTCTTT. V usage is TRBV3-1 and J usage is TRBJ1-1; TRBD1 aligns across 12 bases. V gave up 3 bases and J gave up 4 bases; unmatched junction bases: 18. Germline CDR1 is LGHDT and CDR2 is YNNKEL (reference sequence). The CDR3 has 20 residues.

This clonotype was observed many times. The chain recombines TRBV7-9 with TRBJ2-1; 9 bases match TRBD2. Germline assignment: CDR1 SEHNR and CDR2 FQNEAQ (reference sequence). Trimming took 5 bases from V and 9 from J; bases not matched to a gene: 11. CDR3 length equals 15 residues. CDR3 in amino acids: CASSKVRLADSEQFF. In DNA form, the CDR3 reads TGTGCCAGCAGCAAAGTCCGACTAGCGGACAGTGAGCAGTTCTTC.

There are many counts of this clonotype. The rearrangement uses TRBV28 and TRBJ1-2; 10 bases align to TRBD1. Looked up from germline, CDR1 is MDHEN and CDR2 is SYDVKM. This CDR3 has 18 residues. Trimming at V came to 6 bases and at J to 5 bases, leaving 18 bases not matched to a gene. CDR3 amino acids: CASSRQGASEALPYGYTF. The DNA for the CDR3 is TGTGCCAGCAGCCGACAGGGGGCTTCGGAAGCCCTTCCTTATGGCTACACCTTC.

This clonotype was counted only a few times. This chain connects TRBV20-1 to TRBJ2-2, with 11 bases that match TRBD2. V shed 6 bases, J shed 0 bases, and the junction held 6 bases outside the gene matches. Germline CDR1 reads DFQATT; CDR2 reads SNEGSKA (reference sequence). There are 16 residues in the CDR3. Here the CDR3 DNA reads TGCAGTGCCCCGCCGGGACTAGCGGCGAACACCGGGGAGCTGTTTTTT. It is translated as CSAPPGLAANTGELFF.

This clonotype was found many times. The J gene is TRBJ1-1, the V gene TRBV12-3 or TRBV12-4, with no clear D. CDR3 size: 13 residues. Deletions cut 0 bases from V and 3 bases from J, with 5 bases between. CDR3 nucleotides: TGTGCCAGCAGTTTAGCTCGGTACACTGAAGCTTTCTTT. The encoded protein is CASSLARYTEAFF.

About this clonotype: One end of the junction varies from germline; a read error may be responsible. The V and J genes are TRBV28 and TRBJ2-7; unclear D gene. Germline assignment: CDR1 MDHEN and CDR2 SYDVKM. The CDR3 has 13 amino acids. CDR3 sequence (DNA): TGTGCCAGCCGTTTATCAGGAAAGTACGAGCAGTACTTC. This codes for CASRLSGKYEQYF. Full variable domain (outside the CDR3, taken from reference TRBV28 and TRBJ2-7): DVKVTQSSRYLVKRTGEKVFLECVQDMDHENMFWYRQDPGLGLRLIYFSYDVKMKEKGDIPEGYSVSREKKERFSLILESASTNQTSMYLCASRLSGKYEQYFGPGTRLTVT.

The table lists this clonotype with many counts. The chain carries TRBV27 and TRBJ1-1; 9 nucleotides match TRBD1. V trimming: 6 bases; J trimming: 4 bases; junction bases outside the gene matches: 9. The CDR3 has 15 amino acids. The germline CDR1 and CDR2 sequences are MNHEY and SMNVEV (reference sequence). As DNA, the CDR3 is TGTGCCAGCAGCCGCCCGGGGACAGGGAGCACTGAAGCTTTCTTT. Translating it yields CASSRPGTGSTEAFF.

This clonotype appeared many times. The V and J genes are TRBV7-6 and TRBJ1-1, with D maybe TRBD1 (6 bases). There are 14 residues in the CDR3. V lost 0 bases, J lost 1 base, and 6 bases lay in between. Germline V CDR1 and CDR2: SGHVS, FNYEAQ. The CDR3 nucleotides are TGTGCCAGCAGCTTAGCGACAGGGAACACTGAAGCTTTCTTT. This sequence encodes CASSLATGNTEAFF.

This clonotype was detected many times. CDR3: CASSSRGTGRETQYF. CDR3 in DNA: TGTGCCAGCAGTTCCCGGGGGACAGGGCGGGAGACCCAGTACTTC. The chain uses TRBV28 and TRBJ2-5, with 9 bases aligning to TRBD1. Germline V lookup: CDR1 MDHEN, CDR2 SYDVKM. The V gene end was trimmed by 4 bases and the J gene end by 5 bases; junction bases not matched to a gene: 8. CDR3 length: 15 residues. The complete variable domain, with remaining parts taken from reference TRBV28 and TRBJ2-5, reads DVKVTQSSRYLVKRTGEKVFLECVQDMDHENMFWYRQDPGLGLRLIYFSYDVKMKEKGDIPEGYSVSREKKERFSLILESASTNQTSMYLCASSSRGTGRETQYFGPGTRLLVL.

This CDR3 is CASSLVGRGGDEQYF. The CDR3 nucleotides read TGCGCCAGCAGCTTGGTGGGCAGGGGAGGCGACGAGCAGTACTTC. The chain has TRBV5-1 and TRBJ2-7; possibly TRBD1 or TRBD2 for D (6 bases each). The germline V gene has CDR1 SGHRS and CDR2 YFSETQ. V dropped 0 bases and J dropped 5 bases, with 15 bases sitting between them. This CDR3 has 15 residues.

There are many counts of this clonotype. J is TRBJ2-7 and V is TRBV28; D is ambiguous. Germline V lookup: CDR1 MDHEN, CDR2 SYDVKM. This CDR3 has 14 residues. The V end was cut by 11 bases, the J end by 0 bases, with 17 bases between. The CDR3 nucleotides read TGTGCCTCAAAAGGTTACGTAAGCTCCTACGAGCAGTACTTC. Translated, it gives CASKGYVSSYEQYF.

This clonotype showed up many times. The V gene is TRBV12-3 or TRBV12-4, the J gene TRBJ2-5; a weak D match, TRBD2 (6 bases). The CDR3 is 16 residues long. V dropped 3 bases and J dropped 0 bases, with 14 bases sitting between them. CDR3 DNA: TGTGCCAGCAGTTTGCCCGGGACTCCGTACCAAGAGACCCAGTACTTC. The encoded protein is CASSLPGTPYQETQYF.

The sample holds a few counts of this clonotype. The J gene is TRBJ1-2, the V gene TRBV6-1, with TRBD1 matching 7 bases. The CDR3 spans 13 residues. V dropped 7 bases and J dropped 2; count of bases not matched to a gene: 4. Germline V lookup: CDR1 MNHNS, CDR2 SASEGT. As DNA, the CDR3 is TGTGCCAGCACGCAGGGGGGGAACTATGGCTACACCTTC. Protein: CASTQGGNYGYTF.

The chain uses TRBV28 and TRBJ2-6; 8 bases align to TRBD1. V lost 7 bases to trimming and J lost 12 bases; unmatched junction nucleotides: 14. This CDR3 spans 15 amino acids. Germline loops: CDR1 MDHEN, CDR2 SYDVKM. The CDR3 sequence: CASTNVRSGTGVLTF. The CDR3 DNA reads as TGTGCCAGCACCAATGTCCGATCCGGGACAGGCGTCCTGACTTTC.